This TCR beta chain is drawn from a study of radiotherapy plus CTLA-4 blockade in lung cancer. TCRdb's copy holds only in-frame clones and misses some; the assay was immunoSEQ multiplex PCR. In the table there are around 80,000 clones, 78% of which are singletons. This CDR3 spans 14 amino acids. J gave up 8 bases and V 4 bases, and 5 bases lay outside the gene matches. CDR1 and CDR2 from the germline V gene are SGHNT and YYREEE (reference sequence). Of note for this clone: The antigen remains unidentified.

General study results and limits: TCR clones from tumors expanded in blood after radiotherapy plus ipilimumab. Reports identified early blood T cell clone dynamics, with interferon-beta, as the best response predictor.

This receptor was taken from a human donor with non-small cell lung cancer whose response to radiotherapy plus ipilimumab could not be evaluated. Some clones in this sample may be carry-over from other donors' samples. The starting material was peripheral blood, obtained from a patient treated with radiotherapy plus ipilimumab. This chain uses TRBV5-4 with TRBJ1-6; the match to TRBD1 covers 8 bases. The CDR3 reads CASSKPGQDSPLHF. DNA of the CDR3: TGTGCCAGCAGCAAACCGGGACAGGATTCACCCCTCCACTTT.